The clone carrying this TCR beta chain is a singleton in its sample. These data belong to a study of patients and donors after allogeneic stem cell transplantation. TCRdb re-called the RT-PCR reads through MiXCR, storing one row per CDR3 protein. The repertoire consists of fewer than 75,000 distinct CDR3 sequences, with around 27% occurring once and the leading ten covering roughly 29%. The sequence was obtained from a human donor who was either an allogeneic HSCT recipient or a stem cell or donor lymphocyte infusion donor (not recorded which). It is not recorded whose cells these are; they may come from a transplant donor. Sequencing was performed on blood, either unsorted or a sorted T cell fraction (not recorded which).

CDR3 nucleotide sequence: TGCAACGCCCACAGGGTTCGAAAACCCTACGAGCAGTACTTC. Translation gives CNAHRVRKPYEQYF. V gene TRBV29-1 combines with J gene TRBJ2-7; tentatively, D is TRBD1 (6 bases). Germline V gene lookup returns CDR1 SQVTM and CDR2 ANQGSEA. The CDR3 totals 14 residues.